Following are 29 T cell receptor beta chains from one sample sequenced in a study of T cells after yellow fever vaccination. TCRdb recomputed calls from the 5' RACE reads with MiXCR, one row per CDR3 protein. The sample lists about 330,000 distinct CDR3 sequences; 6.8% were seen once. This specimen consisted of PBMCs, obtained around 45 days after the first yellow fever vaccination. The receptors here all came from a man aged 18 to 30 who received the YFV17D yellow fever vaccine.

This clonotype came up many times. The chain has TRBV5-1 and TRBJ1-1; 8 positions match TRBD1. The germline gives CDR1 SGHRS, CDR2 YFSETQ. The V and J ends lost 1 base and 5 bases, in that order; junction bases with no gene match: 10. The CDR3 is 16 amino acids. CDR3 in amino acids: CASSLLRTGRGTEAFF. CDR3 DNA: TGCGCCAGCAGCTTGCTACGGACAGGGCGTGGAACTGAAGCTTTCTTT. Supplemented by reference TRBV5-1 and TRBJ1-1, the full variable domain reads KAGVTQTPRYLIKTRGQQVTLSCSPISGHRSVSWYQQTPGQGLQFLFEYFSETQRNKGNFPGRFSGRQFSNSRSEMNVSTLELGDSALYLCASSLLRTGRGTEAFFGQGTRLTVV.

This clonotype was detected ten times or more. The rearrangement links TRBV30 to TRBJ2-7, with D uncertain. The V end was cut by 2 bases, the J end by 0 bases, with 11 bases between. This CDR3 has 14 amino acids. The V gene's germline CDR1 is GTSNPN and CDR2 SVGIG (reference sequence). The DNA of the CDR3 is TGTGCCTGGAGTTCCCCGTACTTCTCCTACGAGCAGTACTTC. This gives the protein CAWSSPYFSYEQYF.

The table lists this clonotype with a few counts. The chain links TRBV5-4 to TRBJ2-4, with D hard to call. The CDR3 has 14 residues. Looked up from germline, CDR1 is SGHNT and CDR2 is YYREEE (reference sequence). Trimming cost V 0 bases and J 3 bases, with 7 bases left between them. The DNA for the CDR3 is TGTGCCAGCAGCTTGGGGAGTGGCAAAAACATTCAGTACTTC. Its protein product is CASSLGSGKNIQYF.

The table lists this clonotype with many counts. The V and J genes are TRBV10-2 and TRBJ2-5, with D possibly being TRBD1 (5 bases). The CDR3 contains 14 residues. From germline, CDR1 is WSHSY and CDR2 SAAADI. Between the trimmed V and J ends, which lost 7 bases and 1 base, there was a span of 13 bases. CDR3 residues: CASTKTASQETQYF. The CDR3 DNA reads TGCGCCAGCACCAAGACAGCCTCCCAAGAGACCCAGTACTTC.

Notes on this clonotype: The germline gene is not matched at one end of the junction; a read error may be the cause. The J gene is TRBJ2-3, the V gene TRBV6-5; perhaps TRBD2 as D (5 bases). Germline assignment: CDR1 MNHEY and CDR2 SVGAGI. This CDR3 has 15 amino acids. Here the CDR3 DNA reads TGTGCCAGCAGTTACCCCGGCGGAGGCACAAATACGCAGTATTTT. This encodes CASSYPGGGTNTQYF.

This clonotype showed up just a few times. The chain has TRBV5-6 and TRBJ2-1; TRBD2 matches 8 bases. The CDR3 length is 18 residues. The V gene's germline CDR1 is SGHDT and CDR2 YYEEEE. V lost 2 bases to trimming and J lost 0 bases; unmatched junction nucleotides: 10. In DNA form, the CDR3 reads TGTGCCAGCAGCTTCGCGGGAGCGGGGGACCCCTCCTACAATGAGCAGTTCTTC. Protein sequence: CASSFAGAGDPSYNEQFF.

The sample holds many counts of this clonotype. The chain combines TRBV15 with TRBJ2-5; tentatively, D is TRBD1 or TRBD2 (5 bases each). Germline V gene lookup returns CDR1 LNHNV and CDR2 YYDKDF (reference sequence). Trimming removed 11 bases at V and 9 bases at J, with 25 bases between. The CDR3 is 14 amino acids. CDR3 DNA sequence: TGTGCCGTCCCGAAAGGGACCGGTCTATACCCCCAGTACTTC. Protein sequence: CAVPKGTGLYPQYF. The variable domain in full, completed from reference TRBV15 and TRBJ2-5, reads DAMVIQNPRYQVTQFGKPVTLSCSQTLNHNVMYWYQQKSSQAPKLLFHYYDKDFNNEADTPDNFQSRRPNTSFCFLDIRSPGLGDTAMYLCAVPKGTGLYPQYFGPGTRLLVL.

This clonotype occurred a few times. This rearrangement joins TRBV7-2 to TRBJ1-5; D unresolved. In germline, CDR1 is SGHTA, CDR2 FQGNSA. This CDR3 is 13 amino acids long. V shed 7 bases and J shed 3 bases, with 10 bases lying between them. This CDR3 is CASTSLPNQPQHF. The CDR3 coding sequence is TGTGCCAGCACCTCGCTCCCCAATCAGCCCCAGCATTTT.

The CDR3 spells CASSQDRGTGYNEQFF. The CDR3 DNA is TGCGCCAGCAGCCAAGATCGGGGGACAGGTTACAATGAGCAGTTCTTC. The genes are TRBV4-3 and TRBJ2-1, with 8 bases identical to TRBD1. CDR1 LGHNA and CDR2 YSLEER come from the germline V gene. V dropped 0 bases and J dropped 4; count of bases not matched to a gene: 5. This CDR3 has 16 amino acids.

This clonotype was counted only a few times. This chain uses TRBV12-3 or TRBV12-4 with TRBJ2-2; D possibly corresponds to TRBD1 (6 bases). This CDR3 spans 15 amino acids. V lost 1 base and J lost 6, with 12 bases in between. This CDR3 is CASSLEAGVAGELFF. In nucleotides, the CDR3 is TGTGCCAGCAGTTTAGAGGCAGGGGTTGCCGGGGAGCTGTTTTTT.

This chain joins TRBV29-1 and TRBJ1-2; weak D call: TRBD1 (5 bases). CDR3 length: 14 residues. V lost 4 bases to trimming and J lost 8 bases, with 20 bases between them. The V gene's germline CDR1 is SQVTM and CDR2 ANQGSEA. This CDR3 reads CSVVFGAGRSGYTF. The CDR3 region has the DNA TGCAGCGTTGTTTTTGGGGCAGGGCGAAGCGGCTACACCTTC. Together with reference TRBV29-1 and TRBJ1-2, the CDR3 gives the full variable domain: SAVISQKPSRDICQRGTSLTIQCQVDSQVTMMFWYRQQPGQSLTLIATANQGSEATYESGFVIDKFPISRPNLTFSTLTVSNMSPEDSSIYLCSVVFGAGRSGYTFGSGTRLTVV.

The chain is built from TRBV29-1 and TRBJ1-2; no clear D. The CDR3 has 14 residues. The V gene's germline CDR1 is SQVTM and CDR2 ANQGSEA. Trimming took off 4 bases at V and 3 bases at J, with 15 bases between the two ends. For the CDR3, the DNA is TGCAGCGTTGGGCAGCCAAACCTGCACTATGGCTACACCTTC. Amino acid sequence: CSVGQPNLHYGYTF.

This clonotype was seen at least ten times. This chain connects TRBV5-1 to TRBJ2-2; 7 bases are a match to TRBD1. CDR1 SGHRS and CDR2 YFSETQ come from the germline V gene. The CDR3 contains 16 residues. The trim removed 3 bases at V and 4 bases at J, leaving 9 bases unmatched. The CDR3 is CASSSRGRGSTGELFF. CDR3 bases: TGCGCCAGCAGCTCCCGAGGCAGGGGGTCCACCGGGGAGCTGTTTTTT.

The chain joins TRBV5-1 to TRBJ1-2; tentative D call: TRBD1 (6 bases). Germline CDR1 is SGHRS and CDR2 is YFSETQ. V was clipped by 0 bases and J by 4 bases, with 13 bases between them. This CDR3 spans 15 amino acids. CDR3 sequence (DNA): TGCGCCAGCAGCTTGGCCCGAGGGACACCCTATGGCTACACCTTC. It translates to CASSLARGTPYGYTF.

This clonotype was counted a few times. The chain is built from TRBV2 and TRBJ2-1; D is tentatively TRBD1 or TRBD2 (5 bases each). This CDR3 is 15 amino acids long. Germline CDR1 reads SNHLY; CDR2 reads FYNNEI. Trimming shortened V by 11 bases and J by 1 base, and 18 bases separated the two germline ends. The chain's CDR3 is CAARGTLISYNEQFF. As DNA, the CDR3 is TGTGCCGCCCGAGGGACCCTGATTTCCTACAATGAGCAGTTCTTC.

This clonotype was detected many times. CDR3 sequence: CASSAQGDEQFF. The CDR3 DNA reads as TGTGCCAGCAGTGCACAGGGGGATGAGCAGTTCTTC. The V gene is TRBV6-1, the J gene TRBJ2-1; 8 bases agree with TRBD1. Trimming took 4 bases from V and 8 from J; bases not matched to a gene: 1. The germline gives CDR1 MNHNS, CDR2 SASEGT. This CDR3 comprises 12 residues.

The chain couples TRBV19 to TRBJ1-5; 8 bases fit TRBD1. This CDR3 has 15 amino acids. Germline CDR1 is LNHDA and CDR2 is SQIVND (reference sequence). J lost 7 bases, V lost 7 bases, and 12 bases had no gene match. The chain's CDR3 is CASTSDRVSWQPQHF. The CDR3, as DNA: TGTGCCAGTACCTCGGACAGGGTTTCTTGGCAGCCCCAGCATTTT.

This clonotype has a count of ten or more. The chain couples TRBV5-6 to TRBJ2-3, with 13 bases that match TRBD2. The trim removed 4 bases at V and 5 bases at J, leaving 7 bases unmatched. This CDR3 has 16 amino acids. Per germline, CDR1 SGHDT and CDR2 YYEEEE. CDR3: CASSRRLAGGLDTQYF. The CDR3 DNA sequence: TGTGCCAGCAGCCGCCGACTAGCGGGGGGCTTAGATACGCAGTATTTT.

The CDR3 DNA follows: TGCGCCAGCAGCCCTGTTGGGGATGGCTACACCTTC. Translation: CASSPVGDGYTF. J is TRBJ1-2 and V is TRBV5-1; D unclear. The CDR3 sequence is 12 residues long. Germline V gene sequence: CDR1 SGHRS, CDR2 YFSETQ. V shed 4 bases and J shed 6 bases, with 10 bases lying between them. Full variable domain (rest looked up from reference TRBV5-1 and TRBJ1-2): KAGVTQTPRYLIKTRGQQVTLSCSPISGHRSVSWYQQTPGQGLQFLFEYFSETQRNKGNFPGRFSGRQFSNSRSEMNVSTLELGDSALYLCASSPVGDGYTFGSGTRLTVV.

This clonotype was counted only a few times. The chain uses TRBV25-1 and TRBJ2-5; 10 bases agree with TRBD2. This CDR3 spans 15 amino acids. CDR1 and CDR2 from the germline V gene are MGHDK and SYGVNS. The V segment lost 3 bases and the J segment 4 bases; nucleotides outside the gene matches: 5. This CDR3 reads CASSDPLAGIETQYF. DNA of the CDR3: TGTGCCAGCAGTGACCCACTAGCGGGGATAGAGACCCAGTACTTC. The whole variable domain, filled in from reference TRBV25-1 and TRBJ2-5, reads EADIYQTPRYLVIGTGKKITLECSQTMGHDKMYWYQQDPGMELHLIHYSYGVNSTEKGDLSSESTVSRIRTEHFPLTLESARPSHTSQYLCASSDPLAGIETQYFGPGTRLLVL.

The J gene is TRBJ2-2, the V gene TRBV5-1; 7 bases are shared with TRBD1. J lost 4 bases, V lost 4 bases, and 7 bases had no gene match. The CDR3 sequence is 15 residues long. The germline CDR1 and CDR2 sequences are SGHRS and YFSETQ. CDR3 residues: CASSPGTEGTGELFF. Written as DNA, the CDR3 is TGCGCCAGCAGCCCCGGGACAGAAGGCACCGGGGAGCTGTTTTTT.

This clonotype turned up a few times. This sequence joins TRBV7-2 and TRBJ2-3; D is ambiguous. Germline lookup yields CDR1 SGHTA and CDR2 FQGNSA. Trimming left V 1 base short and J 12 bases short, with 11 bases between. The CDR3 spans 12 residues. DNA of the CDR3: TGTGCCAGCAGCTTAGTCCCCGGCCCTCAGTATTTT. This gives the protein CASSLVPGPQYF.

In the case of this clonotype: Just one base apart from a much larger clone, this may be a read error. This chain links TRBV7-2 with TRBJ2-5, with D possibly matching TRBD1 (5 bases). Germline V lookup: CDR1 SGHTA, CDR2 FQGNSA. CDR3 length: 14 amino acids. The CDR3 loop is CASSYRQPQKTQYF. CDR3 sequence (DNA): TGTGCCAGCAGCTACCGACAGCCCCAAAAGACCCAGTACTTC. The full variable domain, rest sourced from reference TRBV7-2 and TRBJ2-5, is GAGVSQSPSNKVTEKGKDVELRCDPISGHTALYWYRQSLGQGLEFLIYFQGNSAPDKSGLPSDRFSAERTGGSVSTLTIQRTQQEDSAVYLCASSYRQPQKTQYFGPGTRLLVL.

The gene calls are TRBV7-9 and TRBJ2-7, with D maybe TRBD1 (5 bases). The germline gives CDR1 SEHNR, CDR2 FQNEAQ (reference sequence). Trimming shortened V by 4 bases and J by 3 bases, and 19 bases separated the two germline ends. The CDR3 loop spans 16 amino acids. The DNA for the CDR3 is TGTGCCAGCAGCTCGAGTCCAGGGCAAGAAGGCTACGAGCAGTACTTC. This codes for CASSSSPGQEGYEQYF.

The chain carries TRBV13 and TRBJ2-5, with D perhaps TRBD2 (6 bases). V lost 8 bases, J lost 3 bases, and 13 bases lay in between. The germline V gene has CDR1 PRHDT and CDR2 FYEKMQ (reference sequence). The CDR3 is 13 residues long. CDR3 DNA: TGTGCCAGCTCGGGGGAAGCGGAAGAGACCCAGTACTTC. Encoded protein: CASSGEAEETQYF.

The CDR3 nucleotides read TGTGCCAGCGGATGGACTAGATTCCCAGAGACCCAGTACTTC. Encoded protein: CASGWTRFPETQYF. This rearrangement joins TRBV7-9 to TRBJ2-5; TRBD2 aligns across 7 bases. There are 14 residues in the CDR3. V was pared by 8 bases and J by 4 bases, with 10 bases of the junction left unmatched. Germline lookup yields CDR1 SEHNR and CDR2 FQNEAQ (reference sequence).

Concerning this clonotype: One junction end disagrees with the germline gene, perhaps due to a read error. CDR3 in DNA: TGTGCCAGCACCGTACCGGGACTAGAGTTGCATTTT. Amino acids: CASTVPGLELHF. J is TRBJ2-3 and V is TRBV7-9, with 8 bases lining up with TRBD2. CDR1 SEHNR and CDR2 FQNEAQ come from the germline V gene (reference sequence). CDR3 length equals 12 residues.

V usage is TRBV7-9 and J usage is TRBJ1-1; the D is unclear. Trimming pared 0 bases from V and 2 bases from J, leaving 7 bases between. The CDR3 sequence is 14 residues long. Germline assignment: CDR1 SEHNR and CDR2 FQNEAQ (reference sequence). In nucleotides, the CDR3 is TGTGCCAGCAGCTTAGCCAACGTTAACACTGAAGCTTTCTTT. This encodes CASSLANVNTEAFF.

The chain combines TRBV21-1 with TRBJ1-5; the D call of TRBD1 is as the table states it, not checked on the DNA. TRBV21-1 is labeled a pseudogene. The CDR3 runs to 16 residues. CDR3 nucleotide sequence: TGTGCCAGCAGCAGAAGACAGGGGGCTAGCAATCAGCCCCAGCATTTT. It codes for CASSRRQGASNQPQHF.